These 10 T cell receptor beta chains were all obtained from the same sample, sequenced in a study of cytomegalovirus exposure and HLA in healthy donors. Primers included in the PCR were 60 Vbeta and 13 Jbeta primers. Some clones are missing from TCRdb's copy, which holds only in-frame ones; the method was immunoSEQ multiplex PCR. The table records 130,000 to 150,000 clones, about 86% of them present only once. The sample comprised PBMCs. These receptors were taken from a man in his forties in good health and CMV-seropositive.

This sequence joins TRBV27 and TRBJ1-1; tentatively, D is TRBD1 (6 bases). The V end was cut by 6 bases, the J end by 0 bases, with 11 bases between. This CDR3 has 14 amino acids. Germline V gene lookup returns CDR1 MNHEY and CDR2 SMNVEV (reference sequence). CDR3: CASSIDRMNTEAFF. CDR3 coding DNA: TGTGCCAGCAGCATCGACAGGATGAACACTGAAGCTTTCTTT.

This chain uses TRBV10-3 with TRBJ2-3; D not certain. The V gene's germline CDR1 is ENHRY and CDR2 SYGVKD. The CDR3 is made up of 15 amino acids. V lost 0 bases to trimming and J lost 0 bases, with 7 bases between them. The CDR3 bases are TGTGCCATCAGTGAGTCGCTAGTCAGCACAGATACGCAGTATTTT. Translation gives CAISESLVSTDTQYF.

This sequence joins TRBV25-1 and TRBJ1-2, with 8 bases matching TRBD1. This CDR3 has 14 residues. Germline trimming cut 2 bases from V and 8 bases from J; bases unmatched to any gene: 7. From germline, CDR1 is MGHDK and CDR2 SYGVNS. The CDR3 region is CASSETGQGHGYTF. The CDR3 DNA follows: TGTGCCAGCAGTGAAACTGGACAGGGCCACGGCTACACCTTC.

V is TRBV14 and J is TRBJ2-3, with 9 bases fitting TRBD2. The CDR3 has 16 amino acids. Germline lookup yields CDR1 SGHDN and CDR2 FVKESK. V shed 1 base, J shed 2 bases, and the junction held 4 bases outside the gene matches. The chain's CDR3 is CASSQGAGGFTDTQYF. DNA of the CDR3: TGTGCCAGCAGCCAAGGAGCGGGAGGTTTCACAGATACGCAGTATTTT. Full variable domain (rest looked up from reference TRBV14 and TRBJ2-3): EAGVTQFPSHSVIEKGQTVTLRCDPISGHDNLYWYRRVMGKEIKFLLHFVKESKQDESGMPNNRFLAERTGGTYSTLKVQPAELEDSGVYFCASSQGAGGFTDTQYFGPGTRLTVL.

J is TRBJ2-5 and V is TRBV5-1; TRBD1 aligns across 9 bases. V shed 4 bases, J shed 7 bases, and the junction held 14 bases outside the gene matches. CDR1 is SGHRS and CDR2 is YFSETQ in the germline V gene. This CDR3 comprises 16 residues. CDR3 DNA: TGCGCCAGCAGCCCCGCGCCGGGACAGGGTGATCGGACCCAGTACTTC. Its protein is CASSPAPGQGDRTQYF.

V is TRBV4-3 and J is TRBJ1-4; 7 bases line up with TRBD1. Germline-derived CDR1 and CDR2 are LGHNA and YSLEER. CDR3 length equals 16 residues. V gave up 2 bases and J gave up 7 bases; unmatched junction bases: 10. CDR3 bases: TGCGCCAGCAGCCAAAATCGGGGGACAGCGAGTGAAAAACTGTTTTTT. Translated, it gives CASSQNRGTASEKLFF.

The CDR3 DNA sequence: TGCGCCAGCAGCCAAGTTCATTTCGGGGGGATTGCAACTAATGAAAAACTGTTTTTT. Its translation is CASSQVHFGGIATNEKLFF. This chain links TRBV4-1 with TRBJ1-4; D may be TRBD1 (5 bases). The CDR3 is made up of 19 amino acids. V was trimmed by 1 base and J by 0 bases, leaving 18 bases between them. CDR1 is MGHRA and CDR2 is YSYEKL in the germline V gene.

The chain joins TRBV27 to TRBJ2-7; 9 bases map to TRBD1. V was pared by 8 bases and J by 6 bases, with 11 bases of the junction left unmatched. The CDR3 has 14 residues. Germline V gives CDR1 MNHEY, CDR2 SMNVEV (reference sequence). CDR3 amino acids: CASWGPGQGTEQYF. The CDR3 DNA reads as TGTGCCAGCTGGGGACCGGGACAGGGAACCGAGCAGTACTTC.

This rearrangement joins TRBV7-2 to TRBJ2-1; possible D gene TRBD1, 6 bases. The CDR3 runs 15 residues. V lost 4 bases and J 0 bases, leaving 10 bases between the germline ends. Germline CDR1 SGHTA, CDR2 FQGNSA. The CDR3 protein is CASSWRGGSYNEQFF. CDR3 in DNA: TGTGCCAGCAGCTGGCGAGGGGGCTCCTACAATGAGCAGTTCTTC.

The chain carries TRBV20-1 and TRBJ2-5; D unresolved. Germline-derived CDR1 and CDR2 are DFQATT and SNEGSKA (reference sequence). Trimming took 6 bases from V and 3 from J, leaving 8 bases between them. This CDR3 is 11 amino acids long. CDR3: CSAAREETQYF. CDR3 DNA: TGCAGTGCAGCCCGGGAAGAGACCCAGTACTTC.